Below are 2 T cell receptor beta chains sequenced from a single sample in a study of cytomegalovirus exposure and HLA in healthy donors. The study ran its PCR with 60 Vbeta and 13 Jbeta primers. Repertoires were generated with immunoSEQ multiplex PCR, while TCRdb's copy carries only in-frame clones and drops some. The sample holds more than 100,000 clones, approximately 15% seen once. The material sequenced was PBMCs. The receptors derive from a woman younger than 35 in good health and CMV-seronegative.

V gene TRBV25-1 combines with J gene TRBJ1-1; 7 bases agree with TRBD1. V was clipped by 5 bases and J by 9 bases; unmatched bases: 6. Germline-derived CDR1 and CDR2 are MGHDK and SYGVNS. The CDR3 has 12 residues. The CDR3 DNA sequence: TGTGCCAGCAGTATAAAGGGACAGCAAGCTTTCTTT. Translated: CASSIKGQQAFF.

Of note for this clone: The junction differs from germline at one of its ends, possibly a read error. The chain links TRBV4-3 to TRBJ2-1; 9 nucleotides agree with TRBD2. The CDR3 has 16 residues. Germline CDR1 reads LGHNA; CDR2 reads YSLEER. CDR3 sequence reads: CASSKDRGGDYNEQFF. The CDR3 coding sequence is TGCGCCAGCAGCAAAGATCGCGGGGGGGACTACAATGAGCAGTTCTTC.